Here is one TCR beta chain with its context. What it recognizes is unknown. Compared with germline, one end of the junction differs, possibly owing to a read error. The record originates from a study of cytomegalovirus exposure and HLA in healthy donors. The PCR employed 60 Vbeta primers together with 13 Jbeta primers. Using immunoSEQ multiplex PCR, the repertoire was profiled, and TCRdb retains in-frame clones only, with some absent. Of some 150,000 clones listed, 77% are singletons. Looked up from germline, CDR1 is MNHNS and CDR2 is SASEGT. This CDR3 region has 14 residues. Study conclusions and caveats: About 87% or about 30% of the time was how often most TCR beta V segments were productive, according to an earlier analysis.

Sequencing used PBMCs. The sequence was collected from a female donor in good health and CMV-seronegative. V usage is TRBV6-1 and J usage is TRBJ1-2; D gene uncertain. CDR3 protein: CASSLEGAGYGYPF. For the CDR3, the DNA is TGTGCCAGCAGTCTTGAGGGCGCGGGCTATGGCTACCCCTTC.